The clone carrying this TCR beta chain turned up a few times. There are 14 residues in the CDR3. The V and J ends lost 7 bases and 10 bases, in that order; junction bases with no gene match: 15. The data were taken from a study of blood T cells in healthy people across ages. Through a sample-barcoded 5' primer and a J-beta primer mix, a second PCR was run for roughly 6 to 11 cycles. From the 5' RACE reads, TCRdb called clonotypes with MiXCR, one entry per CDR3 protein. The top ten clones hold just over 4% of a sample with 1.4 million or so distinct CDR3 sequences, approximately 43% of them seen once.

Input material: blood. The origin of this receptor is a young woman in good health. V and J are TRBV12-3 or TRBV12-4 and TRBJ1-2; 7 positions agree with TRBD1. CDR3 DNA: TGTGCCAGCAATCAGGGACAGTCCAAACTGCCCTACACCTTC. This encodes CASNQGQSKLPYTF.